The 13 T cell receptor beta chains below come from one sample, sequenced in a study of vaccination and CD4 T cells after COVID-19. Treatment reported: roughly nine-day PBMC culture with coronavirus spike peptide pools or control peptides (ViraFEST assay). The Oncomine TCR Beta short-read assay sequenced DNA from cultured CD4+ T cells. TCRdb processed the PCR reads anew with MiXCR; each CDR3 protein has one entry. The table includes about 20,000 distinct CDR3 sequences, around half detected once. What these receptors recognize is not known. The sequencing sample was made of CD4+ T cells from blood, cultured in vitro. The receptor set was obtained from a human donor who had recovered from COVID-19.

The J gene is TRBJ1-1, the V gene TRBV23-1; D perhaps matches TRBD1 (6 bases). TRBV23-1 is annotated as an ORF whose role is uncertain. The CDR3 totals 19 residues. V dropped 5 bases and J dropped 1 base, with 26 bases sitting between them. The CDR3 bases are TGCGCCAGCAGTTGTGGGGTAGGTAGAACAGGGAAGGGGAACACTGAAGCTTTCTTT. It codes for CASSCGVGRTGKGNTEAFF.

The rearrangement links TRBV5-5 to TRBJ2-5; TRBD1 matches at 11 bases. The V segment lost 1 base and the J segment 5 bases; nucleotides outside the gene matches: 4. Germline V CDR1 and CDR2: SGHKS, YYEKEE (reference sequence). This CDR3 comprises 15 residues. CDR3 DNA: TGTGCCAGCAGCTTGTTGGACAGGGGGCGGGAGACCCAGTACTTC. It translates to CASSLLDRGRETQYF.

This chain links TRBV19 with TRBJ1-2; TRBD1 matches 7 bases. CDR3 length equals 13 residues. The J segment lost 8 bases and the V segment lost 9 bases, leaving 12 bases of the junction unmatched. CDR1 and CDR2 (germline): LNHDA, SQIVND (reference sequence). Here the CDR3 DNA reads TGTGCCAGCGGTGGACAGGTTCTAAGCGGCTACACCTTC. This encodes CASGGQVLSGYTF.

The chain carries TRBV6-1 and TRBJ1-2; weak D call: TRBD1 (5 bases). The CDR3 runs to 15 residues. Germline V gene data show CDR1 as MNHNS and CDR2 as SASEGT. The V gene lost 5 bases and the J gene lost 0 bases, with 13 bases spanning the gap. The CDR3 sequence: CASSPSPGPNYGYTF. The CDR3 DNA sequence: TGTGCCAGCAGTCCGTCGCCGGGGCCTAACTATGGCTACACCTTC.

This rearrangement joins TRBV6-2 or TRBV6-3 to TRBJ1-1; D unclear. The CDR3 spans 16 residues. CDR1 MNHEY and CDR2 SVGEGT come from the germline V gene. The V end lost 10 bases, the J end lost 1 base, and 22 bases lay between the germline ends. Here the CDR3 reads CANLPPFRGSNTEAFF. As DNA, the CDR3 is TGTGCCAACCTACCCCCCTTTAGAGGGTCGAACACTGAAGCTTTCTTT.

The chain is built from TRBV6-2 or TRBV6-3 and TRBJ1-5; no reliable D call. CDR1 is MNHEY and CDR2 is SVGEGT in the germline V gene. There are 16 residues in the CDR3. The V end lost 4 bases, the J end lost 2 bases, and 15 bases lay between the germline ends. For the CDR3, the DNA is TGTGCCAGCAGTTCGACTACTCGCGGGGGCAATCAGCCCCAGCATTTT. It specifies CASSSTTRGGNQPQHF.

The DNA of the CDR3 is TGTGCCAGCAGCTCCCCAAGATGGCGGCAGGGGGTTACAGATACGCAGTATTTT. Amino acids: CASSSPRWRQGVTDTQYF. The V gene is TRBV11-3, the J gene TRBJ2-3; 7 positions agree with TRBD1. The germline V gene encodes CDR1 SGHNT and CDR2 YENEEA. This CDR3 is built from 18 residues. Losses at the gene ends were 4 bases for V and 3 bases for J; bases not matched to a gene: 16.

This chain connects TRBV20-1 to TRBJ1-4; TRBD1 agrees at 10 bases. Germline V lookup: CDR1 DFQATT, CDR2 SNEGSKA (reference sequence). The CDR3 extends over 14 amino acids. The V gene end was trimmed by 4 bases and the J gene end by 7 bases; junction bases not matched to a gene: 6. CDR3 sequence reads: CSATNDRGLEKLFF. The DNA of the CDR3 is TGCAGTGCTACGAACGACAGGGGGCTTGAAAAACTGTTTTTT.

Concerning this clonotype: The junction departs from germline at one end; a sequencing error may be responsible. The chain carries TRBV15 and TRBJ2-3, with a tentative D call TRBD2 (5 bases). Germline V gives CDR1 LNHNV, CDR2 YYDKDF (reference sequence). CDR3 length: 13 amino acids. CDR3 sequence reads: CATSRGSTDTQYF. The CDR3 DNA sequence: TGCGCCACCAGCAGAGGGAGCACAGATACGCAGTATTTT. Based on the CDR3 plus reference TRBV15 and TRBJ2-3, the full variable domain is DAMVIQNPRYQVTQFGKPVTLSCSQTLNHNVMYWYQQKSSQAPKLLFHYYDKDFNNEADTPDNFQSRRPNTSFCFLDIRSPGLGDTAMYLCATSRGSTDTQYFGPGTRLTVL.

This clonotype was observed a few times. The genes are TRBV28 and TRBJ1-2, with D perhaps matching TRBD1 (5 bases). With 7 bases removed from V and 2 bases from J, the gap between germline ends came to 11 bases. The V gene's germline CDR1 is MDHEN and CDR2 SYDVKM. This CDR3 spans 13 amino acids. CDR3 coding DNA: TGTGCCAGCACAACGGGGGGAAACTATGGCTACACCTTC. Encoded protein: CASTTGGNYGYTF.

The chain employs TRBV2 and TRBJ2-7; TRBD1 is a possible D gene (6 bases). V dropped 1 base and J dropped 2 bases, with 12 bases sitting between them. Germline V lookup: CDR1 SNHLY, CDR2 FYNNEI. The CDR3 has 15 residues. CDR3 nucleotide sequence: TGTGCCAGCAGTGAAGTTGGCAGGGGCCCCTACGAGCAGTACTTC. Encoded protein: CASSEVGRGPYEQYF.

There are a few counts of this clonotype. The chain joins TRBV6-5 to TRBJ2-1; 7 nucleotides align to TRBD2. This CDR3 has 16 amino acids. V gave up 0 bases and J gave up 0 bases; unmatched junction bases: 2. Germline assignment: CDR1 MNHEY and CDR2 SVGAGI. CDR3 region: CASSYSRGGSYNEQFF. The CDR3 bases are TGTGCCAGCAGTTACTCGCGCGGGGGCTCCTACAATGAGCAGTTCTTC.

This clonotype has only a few counts. This chain joins TRBV28 and TRBJ1-2; 8 nucleotides match TRBD1. The germline CDR1 and CDR2 sequences are MDHEN and SYDVKM. Unmatched junction bases numbered 7, after V lost 5 bases and J lost 8 bases. The length of the CDR3 is 13 residues. The CDR3 sequence is CASSPRTGNGYTF. CDR3 coding DNA: TGTGCCAGCAGTCCCCGGACAGGGAACGGCTACACCTTC.